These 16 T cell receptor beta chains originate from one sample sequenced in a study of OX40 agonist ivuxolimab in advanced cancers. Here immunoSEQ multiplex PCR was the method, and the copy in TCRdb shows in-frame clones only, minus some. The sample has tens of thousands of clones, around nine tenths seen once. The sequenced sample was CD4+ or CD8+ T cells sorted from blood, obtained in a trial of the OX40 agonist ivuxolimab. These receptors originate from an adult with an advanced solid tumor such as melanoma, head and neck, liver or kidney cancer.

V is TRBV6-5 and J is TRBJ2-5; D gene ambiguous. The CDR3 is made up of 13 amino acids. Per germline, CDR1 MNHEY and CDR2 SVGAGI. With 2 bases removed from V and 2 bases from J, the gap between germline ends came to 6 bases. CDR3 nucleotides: TGTGCCAGCAGTTACGGCAGTCAAGAGACCCAGTACTTC. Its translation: CASSYGSQETQYF.

CDR3 DNA: TGTGCCAGTAGTATTCTGTATATGGTGGCAGGGGTCTACAATGAGCAGTTCTTC. Translation gives CASSILYMVAGVYNEQFF. The V call is TRBV19, the J call TRBJ2-1; possibly TRBD1 for D (6 bases). The CDR3 has 18 amino acids. The ends were cut back, 3 bases at V and 3 bases at J, with 21 bases in the middle. Germline assignment: CDR1 LNHDA and CDR2 SQIVND (reference sequence).

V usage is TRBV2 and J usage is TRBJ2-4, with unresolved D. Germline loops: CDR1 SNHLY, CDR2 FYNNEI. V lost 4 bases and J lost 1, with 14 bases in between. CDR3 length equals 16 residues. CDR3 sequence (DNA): TGTGCCAGCAGTGTCTGGGCCTCGGAGGCCAAAAACATTCAGTACTTC. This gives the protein CASSVWASEAKNIQYF.

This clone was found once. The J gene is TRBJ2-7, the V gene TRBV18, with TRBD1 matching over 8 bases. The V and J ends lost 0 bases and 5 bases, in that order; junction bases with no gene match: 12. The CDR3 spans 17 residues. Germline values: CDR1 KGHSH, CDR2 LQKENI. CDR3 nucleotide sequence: TGTGCCAGCTCACCACCGTTAATAGGACAGGGTGGACACGAGCAGTACTTC. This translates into CASSPPLIGQGGHEQYF.

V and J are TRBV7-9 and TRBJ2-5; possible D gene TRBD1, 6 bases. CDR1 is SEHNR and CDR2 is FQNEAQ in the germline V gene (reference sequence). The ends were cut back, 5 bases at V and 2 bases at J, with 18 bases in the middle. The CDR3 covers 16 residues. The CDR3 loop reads CASSAAQGSFQETQYF. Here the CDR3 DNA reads TGTGCCAGCAGCGCTGCCCAGGGGTCTTTTCAAGAGACCCAGTACTTC.

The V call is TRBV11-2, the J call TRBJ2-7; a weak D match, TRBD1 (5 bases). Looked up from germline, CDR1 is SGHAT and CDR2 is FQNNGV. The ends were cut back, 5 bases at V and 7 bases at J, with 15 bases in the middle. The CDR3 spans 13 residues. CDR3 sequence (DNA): TGTGCCAGCAGCGTCTCGCAGGACACTGAGCAGTACTTC. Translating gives CASSVSQDTEQYF.

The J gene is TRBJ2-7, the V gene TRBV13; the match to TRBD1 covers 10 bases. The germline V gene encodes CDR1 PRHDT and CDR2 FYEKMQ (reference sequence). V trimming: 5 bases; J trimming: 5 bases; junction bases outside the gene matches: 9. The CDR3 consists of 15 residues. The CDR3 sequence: CASSPRDRGFDEQYF. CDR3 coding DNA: TGTGCCAGCAGCCCAAGGGACAGGGGTTTTGACGAGCAGTACTTC. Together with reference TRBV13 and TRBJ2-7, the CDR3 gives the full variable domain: AAGVIQSPRHLIKEKRETATLKCYPIPRHDTVYWYQQGPGQDPQFLISFYEKMQSDKGSIPDRFSAQQFSDYHSELNMSSLELGDSALYFCASSPRDRGFDEQYFGPGTRLTVT.

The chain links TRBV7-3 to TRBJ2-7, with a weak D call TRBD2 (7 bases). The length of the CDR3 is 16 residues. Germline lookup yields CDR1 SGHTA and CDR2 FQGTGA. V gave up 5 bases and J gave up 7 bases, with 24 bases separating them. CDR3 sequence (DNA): TGTGCCAGCAGCCCCCTGGGGGGGGCGGAAAGAGGTGAGCAGTACTTC. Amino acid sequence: CASSPLGGAERGEQYF.

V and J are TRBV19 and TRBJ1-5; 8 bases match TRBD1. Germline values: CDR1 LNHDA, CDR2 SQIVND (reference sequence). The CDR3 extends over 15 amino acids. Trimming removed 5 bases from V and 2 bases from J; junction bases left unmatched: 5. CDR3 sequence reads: CASSVHRGGNQPQHF. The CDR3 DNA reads TGTGCCAGTAGTGTCCACAGGGGGGGCAATCAGCCCCAGCATTTT.

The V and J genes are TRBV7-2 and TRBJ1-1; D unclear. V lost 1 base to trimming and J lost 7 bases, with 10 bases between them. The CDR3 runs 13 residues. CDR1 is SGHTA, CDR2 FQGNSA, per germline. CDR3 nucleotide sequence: TGTGCCAGCAGCTTAGTCTCTGAATTTGAAGCTTTCTTT. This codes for CASSLVSEFEAFF.

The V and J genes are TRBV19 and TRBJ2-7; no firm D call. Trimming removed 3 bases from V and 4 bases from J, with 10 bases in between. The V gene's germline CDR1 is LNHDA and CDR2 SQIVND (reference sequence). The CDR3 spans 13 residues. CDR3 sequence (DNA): TGTGCCAGTAGTATGGCCAGGTCGTACGAGCAGTACTTC. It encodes CASSMARSYEQYF. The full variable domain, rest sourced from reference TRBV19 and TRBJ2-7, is DGGITQSPKYLFRKEGQNVTLSCEQNLNHDAMYWYRQDPGQGLRLIYYSQIVNDFQKGDIAEGYSVSREKKESFPLTVTSAQKNPTAFYLCASSMARSYEQYFGPGTRLTVT.

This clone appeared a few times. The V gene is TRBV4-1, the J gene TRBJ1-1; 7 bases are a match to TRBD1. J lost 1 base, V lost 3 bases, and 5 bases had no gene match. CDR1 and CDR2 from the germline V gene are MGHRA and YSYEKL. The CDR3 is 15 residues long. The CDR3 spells CASSHDRVQNTEAFF. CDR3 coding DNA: TGCGCCAGCAGCCACGACAGGGTGCAGAACACTGAAGCTTTCTTT.

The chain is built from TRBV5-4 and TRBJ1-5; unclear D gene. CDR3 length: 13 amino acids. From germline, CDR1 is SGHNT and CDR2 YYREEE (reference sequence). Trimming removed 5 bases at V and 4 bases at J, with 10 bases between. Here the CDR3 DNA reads TGTGCCAGCAGTCTGGACGGGAATCAGCCCCAGCATTTT. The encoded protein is CASSLDGNQPQHF.

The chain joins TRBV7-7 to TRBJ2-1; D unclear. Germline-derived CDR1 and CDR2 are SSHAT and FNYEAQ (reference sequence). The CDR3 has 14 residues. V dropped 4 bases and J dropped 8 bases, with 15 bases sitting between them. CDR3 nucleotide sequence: TGTGCCAGCAGCTCCTCGGCCAGACTCGATGAGCAGTTCTTC. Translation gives CASSSSARLDEQFF.

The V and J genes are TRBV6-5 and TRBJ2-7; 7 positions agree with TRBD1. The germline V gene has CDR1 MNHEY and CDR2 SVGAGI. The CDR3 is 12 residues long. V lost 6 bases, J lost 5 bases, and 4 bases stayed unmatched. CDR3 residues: CASRSDRDEQYF. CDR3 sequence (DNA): TGTGCCAGCAGGTCAGACAGGGACGAGCAGTACTTC.

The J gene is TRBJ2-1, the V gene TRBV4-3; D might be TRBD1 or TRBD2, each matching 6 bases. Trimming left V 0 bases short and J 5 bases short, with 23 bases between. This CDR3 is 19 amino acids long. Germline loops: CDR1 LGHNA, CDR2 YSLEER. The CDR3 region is CASSQEAGGNDEINNEQFF. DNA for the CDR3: TGCGCCAGCAGCCAAGAGGCCGGGGGCAACGATGAAATAAACAATGAGCAGTTCTTC.